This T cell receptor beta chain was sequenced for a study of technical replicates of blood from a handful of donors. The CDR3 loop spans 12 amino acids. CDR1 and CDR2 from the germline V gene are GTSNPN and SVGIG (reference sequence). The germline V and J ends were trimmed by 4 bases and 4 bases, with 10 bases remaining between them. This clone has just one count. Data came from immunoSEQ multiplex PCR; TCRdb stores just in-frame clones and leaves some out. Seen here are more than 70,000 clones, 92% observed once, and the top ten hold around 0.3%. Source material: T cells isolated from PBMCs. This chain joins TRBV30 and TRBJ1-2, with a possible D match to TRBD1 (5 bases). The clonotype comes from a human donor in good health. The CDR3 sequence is CAWMGQFYGYTF. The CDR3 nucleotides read TGTGCCTGGATGGGGCAATTCTATGGCTACACCTTC.